The TCR beta chain under discussion was sequenced for a study of CD8 T cells in Susac syndrome (dated by TCRdb to between 2017 and 2020). Broadly, across the study: Whether CD8+ T cell activation and differentiation in Susac syndrome was antigen driven was tested using repertoire sequencing. Overall study outcomes, separate from this receptor: The number of individuals in the TCR sequencing and HLA analysis was acknowledged as relatively small.

A word on this clonotype: There is no known antigen for this receptor. No quality values exist for individual bases; no much larger clone is one base distant.

RNA was extracted using the RNeasy kit, and roughly 0.45 to 1 microgram was reverse transcribed with random hexamers. The immunoSEQ multiplex PCR assay, covering 54 Vbeta and 13 Jbeta segments, was used to amplify TCR beta CDR3 regions. To correct PCR amplification bias, a synthetic template baseline was used for both primer optimization and computational correction. The authors' analysis ran thus. Reads were annotated to V, D and J genes per IMGT and analyzed with immunoSEQ Analyzer, keeping only productive sequences. Clonality was calculated as one minus the Shannon entropy normalized by log2 of the number of productive unique sequences. For each patient and control, public and private clones were evaluated within the 100 most prevalent clones. Susac-specific clones were defined as absent from healthy and MS cohorts, roughly 1,100 published viral clones and other ImmuneACCESS disease sequences. The public reads were run again by TCRdb, first through fastp at Q25 and then through MiXCR, and only productive beta chains were kept. Every entry covers one CDR3 protein and lists the most common genes and DNA from its rows. TCRdb, not the authors, supplied the V and J calls. The sample has 230,000 or so distinct CDR3 sequences on record, nearly 97% of them singletons. 0.085% to 0.095% of the sample rests with the top ten.

High-throughput TCR beta sequencing profiled peripheral blood CD8+ and CD4+ T cells from healthy donors, Susac syndrome patients and multiple sclerosis patients. Multiple sclerosis controls were treatment-naive patients with stable or active relapsing-remitting disease fulfilling revised McDonald criteria. Bulk CD8+ and CD4+ T cells were purified by magnetic negative isolation, while CD8+ TEMRA cells were enriched using FACS. Blood was drawn into EDTA tubes, processed within 24 hours, and PBMCs were isolated by density gradient centrifugation. PBMCs intended for TCR sequencing were cryopreserved in liquid nitrogen and thawed later in a water bath at 37 degrees C. A purity of at least 90% was achieved for sorted or isolated CD4+, CD8+ and CD8+ TEMRA cells. Sequenced: CD4+ T cells from PBMCs. The clonotype comes from a human donor with multiple sclerosis.

The CDR3 protein: CATSADSPGLAGGHEQFF. The sequenced DNA: TGTGCCACCAGTGCCGATTCACCGGGACTAGCGGGAGGCCATGAGCAGTTCTTC. The sequence links TRBV24-1 to TRBJ2-1, with 15 bases in between that match TRBD2. V and J are trimmed by 5 bases and 8 bases, and the gene matches miss 12 bases of the junction. The germline V gene provides CDR1 KGHDR and CDR2 SFDVKD. The CDR3 spans 18 residues, from the cysteine through the phenylalanine. The kept DNA is CDR3 alone, 54 bases in frame from the first base.